The 22 T cell receptor beta chains presented below share a single source sample, sequenced in a study of technical replicates of blood from a few donors (dated by TCRdb to about 2017). The library was made by the immunoSEQ multiplex PCR assay. Entries here come from immuneACCESS through TCRdb and include only in-frame sequences with V and J called. Some clones fail to appear in such tables; in the studies checked, an unresolved V gene covers under half of the shortfall, and the cause of the remainder is unknown. In all, the sample holds over 90,000 clones, and 90% to 97% of those were seen once. The top ten clones comprise roughly 0.35% of the sample. The sequencing sample was made of T cells isolated from PBMCs. These receptors were obtained from a human donor in good health.

The V and J genes are TRBV9 and TRBJ1-5; D possibly corresponds to TRBD1 (5 bases). Germline V gene data show CDR1 as SGDLS and CDR2 as YYNGEE. V was cut by 6 bases and J by 1 base, with 20 bases left in between. CDR3 length equals 17 residues. The CDR3 sequence: CASTDISGTESNQPQHF. CDR3 nucleotide sequence: TGTGCCAGCACCGACATATCCGGGACTGAGAGCAATCAGCCCCAGCATTTT.

The chain uses TRBV28 and TRBJ2-7; possibly TRBD2 for D (5 bases). Germline lookup yields CDR1 MDHEN and CDR2 SYDVKM. This CDR3 contains 12 residues. The germline V and J ends were trimmed by 6 bases and 5 bases, with 11 bases remaining between them. The CDR3 nucleotides read TGTGCCAGCAGATACAGCGGAAACGAGCAGTACTTC. Its protein product is CASRYSGNEQYF. Full variable domain (remainder filled in from reference TRBV28 and TRBJ2-7): DVKVTQSSRYLVKRTGEKVFLECVQDMDHENMFWYRQDPGLGLRLIYFSYDVKMKEKGDIPEGYSVSREKKERFSLILESASTNQTSMYLCASRYSGNEQYFGPGTRLTVT.

The chain links TRBV11-2 to TRBJ2-3; tentatively, D is TRBD1 (5 bases). V lost 0 bases and J lost 2, with 9 bases in between. The CDR3 length is 15 residues. Germline-derived CDR1 and CDR2 are SGHAT and FQNNGV. The CDR3 spells CASSLEWTFTDTQYF. The CDR3 region has the DNA TGTGCCAGCAGCTTAGAGTGGACATTCACAGATACGCAGTATTTT.

This chain links TRBV9 with TRBJ2-7, with 11 bases lining up with TRBD2. The junction had 6 bases not matched to a gene; V was cut back by 4 bases and J by 6 bases. This CDR3 contains 14 residues. Germline V lookup: CDR1 SGDLS, CDR2 YYNGEE. CDR3 in amino acids: CASSLLAGDGEQYF. The CDR3 DNA follows: TGTGCCAGCAGCCTACTAGCGGGAGACGGCGAGCAGTACTTC.

The chain combines TRBV9 with TRBJ1-2; TRBD1 matches at 7 bases. The CDR3 spans 13 residues. The V gene's germline CDR1 is SGDLS and CDR2 YYNGEE. Unmatched junction bases numbered 6, after V lost 6 bases and J lost 4 bases. CDR3 region: CASKGQHAYGYTF. The CDR3 coding sequence is TGTGCCAGCAAGGGACAGCATGCCTATGGCTACACCTTC.

J is TRBJ2-5 and V is TRBV19; 8 nucleotides agree with TRBD1. J lost 5 bases, V lost 2 bases, and 4 bases had no gene match. This CDR3 is built from 14 residues. Per the germline V gene, CDR1 is LNHDA and CDR2 is SQIVND (reference sequence). This chain's CDR3 is CASSIQGAWETQYF. CDR3 DNA: TGTGCCAGTAGTATACAGGGGGCCTGGGAGACCCAGTACTTC. Full variable domain (remainder filled in from reference TRBV19 and TRBJ2-5): DGGITQSPKYLFRKEGQNVTLSCEQNLNHDAMYWYRQDPGQGLRLIYYSQIVNDFQKGDIAEGYSVSREKKESFPLTVTSAQKNPTAFYLCASSIQGAWETQYFGPGTRLLVL.

The genes are TRBV10-1 and TRBJ1-3, with D possibly TRBD1 on 6 matching bases. V was clipped by 6 bases and J by 5 bases, with 23 bases between them. CDR1 is WNHNN, CDR2 SYGVQD, per germline (reference sequence). CDR3 size: 17 residues. CDR3 amino acids: CASSTRGGVPVRNTIYF. CDR3 sequence (DNA): TGCGCCAGCAGCACTAGGGGGGGGGTTCCGGTCAGAAACACCATATATTTT.

The chain joins TRBV27 to TRBJ2-1; unclear D gene. V lost 3 bases and J lost 6, with 12 bases in between. CDR1 is MNHEY, CDR2 SMNVEV, per germline (reference sequence). The CDR3 sequence is 14 residues long. The DNA of the CDR3 is TGTGCCAGCAGTTTTCGCGTTAGTGTCAATGAGCAGTTCTTC. Translation: CASSFRVSVNEQFF.

The chain is built from TRBV19 and TRBJ2-6, with D perhaps TRBD2 (6 bases). Trimming pared 2 bases from V and 2 bases from J, leaving 7 bases between. The CDR3 is 15 amino acids. CDR1 LNHDA and CDR2 SQIVND come from the germline V gene (reference sequence). The CDR3 region is CASSIRRAGANVLTF. CDR3 sequence (DNA): TGTGCCAGTAGTATACGGAGGGCTGGGGCCAACGTCCTGACTTTC.

The CDR3 sequence is CASSLEPLPRDYEQYF. DNA for the CDR3: TGTGCCAGCAGCTTAGAACCATTACCGAGGGACTACGAGCAGTACTTC. The V and J genes are TRBV7-6 and TRBJ2-7; D might be TRBD2 (5 bases). This CDR3 has 16 residues. The germline V gene has CDR1 SGHVS and CDR2 FNYEAQ. With 1 base removed from V and 3 bases from J, the gap between germline ends came to 16 bases.

This chain links TRBV21-1 with TRBJ2-1; the D call in the table, TRBD2, was not verified against the DNA. TRBV21-1 is designated a pseudogene. The CDR3 runs 16 residues. The CDR3 bases are TGTGCCAGCAGCAAAGTCGGGCGGGAGGGATACAATGAGCAGTTCTTC. It encodes CASSKVGREGYNEQFF.

The CDR3 reads CASSLRARAEQYF. The CDR3, as DNA: TGTGCCAGCAGTTTACGGGCCAGGGCCGAGCAGTACTTC. The chain is built from TRBV27 and TRBJ2-7; perhaps TRBD1 as D (5 bases). CDR1 is MNHEY, CDR2 SMNVEV, per germline (reference sequence). The CDR3 loop spans 13 amino acids. Trimming took off 2 bases at V and 6 bases at J, with 11 bases between the two ends.

The V gene is TRBV7-9, the J gene TRBJ2-2; D is possibly TRBD1 (6 bases). The CDR3 has 14 residues. V gave up 6 bases and J gave up 5 bases, with 13 bases separating them. CDR1 SEHNR and CDR2 FQNEAQ come from the germline V gene (reference sequence). The CDR3 spells CASRTGTQTGELFF. DNA for the CDR3: TGTGCCAGCAGAACCGGGACACAAACCGGGGAGCTGTTTTTT.

This chain uses TRBV28 with TRBJ2-5, with 7 positions matching TRBD2. The CDR3 runs 18 residues. Germline values: CDR1 MDHEN, CDR2 SYDVKM. The J segment lost 2 bases and the V segment lost 3 bases, leaving 15 bases of the junction unmatched. CDR3 residues: CASSFSFGGSRDQETQYF. Written as DNA, the CDR3 is TGTGCCAGCAGTTTCTCTTTCGGGGGGTCTAGGGATCAAGAGACCCAGTACTTC.

The chain links TRBV18 to TRBJ1-5, with TRBD1 as a possible D gene (5 bases). V gave up 0 bases and J gave up 3 bases, with 9 bases separating them. Per the germline V gene, CDR1 is KGHSH and CDR2 is LQKENI. This CDR3 contains 15 residues. The CDR3 DNA reads as TGTGCCAGCTCACCACCCCAAGGGGACAATCAGCCCCAGCATTTT. The encoded protein is CASSPPQGDNQPQHF.

The chain employs TRBV4-1 and TRBJ2-7, with 7 bases identical to TRBD2. The CDR3 covers 15 residues. Germline lookup yields CDR1 MGHRA and CDR2 YSYEKL. The V gene end was trimmed by 2 bases and the J gene end by 4 bases; junction bases not matched to a gene: 8. The CDR3 region has the DNA TGCGCCAGCAGCCAAATAGCGGGCCTTCGTTACGAGCAGTACTTC. This gives the protein CASSQIAGLRYEQYF.

The genes are TRBV6-5 and TRBJ1-2, with D maybe TRBD1 (6 bases). Germline CDR1 MNHEY, CDR2 SVGAGI. Trimming stripped 5 bases from V and 4 bases from J, with 17 bases between. The CDR3 has 15 amino acids. CDR3 in amino acids: CASSQGILDFYGYTF. As DNA, the CDR3 is TGTGCCAGCAGTCAGGGGATCTTGGACTTCTATGGCTACACCTTC.

The chain couples TRBV7-9 to TRBJ1-2, with D possibly matching TRBD1 (6 bases). The V gene's germline CDR1 is SEHNR and CDR2 FQNEAQ (reference sequence). This CDR3 spans 14 amino acids. Between the trimmed V and J ends, which lost 5 bases and 4 bases, there was a span of 14 bases. CDR3 loop: CASSPGGGGYGYTF. For the CDR3, the DNA is TGTGCCAGCAGCCCCGGCGGGGGCGGCTATGGCTACACCTTC.

This clone appeared once. The chain joins TRBV28 to TRBJ2-5; D may be TRBD2 (6 bases). This CDR3 comprises 17 residues. V was trimmed by 3 bases and J by 5 bases, leaving 22 bases between them. Per germline, CDR1 MDHEN and CDR2 SYDVKM. CDR3 DNA sequence: TGTGCCAGCAGTTTGGTTCGAGGTGGGGAGGCGGAGGAGACCCAGTACTTC. Its translation: CASSLVRGGEAEETQYF.

This clone was seen just once. This rearrangement joins TRBV5-6 to TRBJ2-5; D might be TRBD2 (6 bases). Germline V gene lookup returns CDR1 SGHDT and CDR2 YYEEEE. Trimming pared 1 base from V and 4 bases from J, leaving 17 bases between. The length of the CDR3 is 16 residues. The CDR3 DNA reads TGTGCCAGCAGCTTGTTAAAGGCTAGCGAAGGAGAGACCCAGTACTTC. Translation gives CASSLLKASEGETQYF. The whole variable domain, filled in from reference TRBV5-6 and TRBJ2-5, reads DAGVTQSPTHLIKTRGQQVTLRCSPKSGHDTVSWYQQALGQGPQFIFQYYEEEERQRGNFPDRFSGHQFPNYSSELNVNALLLGDSALYLCASSLLKASEGETQYFGPGTRLLVL.

The chain joins TRBV18 to TRBJ2-3; TRBD2 agrees at 11 bases. The CDR3 is made up of 15 amino acids. The germline CDR1 and CDR2 sequences are KGHSH and LQKENI. J gave up 3 bases and V 4 bases, and 3 bases lay outside the gene matches. CDR3 region: CASSLLAGGTDTQYF. The DNA for the CDR3 is TGTGCCAGCTCACTTCTAGCGGGAGGTACAGATACGCAGTATTTT.

This chain connects TRBV4-1 to TRBJ1-2; weak D call: TRBD1 (5 bases). The CDR3 totals 15 residues. Trimming pared 0 bases from V and 0 bases from J, leaving 8 bases between. Germline lookup yields CDR1 MGHRA and CDR2 YSYEKL. CDR3 DNA: TGCGCCAGCAGCCAAGATTCGACAGCTAACTATGGCTACACCTTC. Amino acid sequence: CASSQDSTANYGYTF.